The 14 T cell receptor beta chains given below trace back to one sample, sequenced in a study of T-cell reconstitution after alpha-beta-depleted transplantation in children. The TCRbeta library was prepared with unique molecular identifiers. TCRdb recomputed calls from the PCR reads with MiXCR, one row per CDR3 protein. The sample holds approximately 420,000 distinct CDR3 sequences; roughly 10% are singletons and the top ten take nearly 5.5%. Source: PBMCs from the stem cell graft donor, taken from the stem cell graft. The receptors derive from a human donor who donated a stem cell graft to a child with acute myeloid leukemia.

The CDR3 sequence: CASSQVTRGYGYTF. Here the CDR3 DNA reads TGTGCCAGCAGCCAAGTAACGAGGGGCTATGGCTACACCTTC. The chain recombines TRBV16 with TRBJ1-2; TRBD1 is a possible D gene (5 bases). Per germline, CDR1 KGHSY and CDR2 FQNENV. Trimming removed 2 bases at V and 4 bases at J, with 11 bases between. There are 14 residues in the CDR3.

This clonotype was seen at least ten times. The chain links TRBV20-1 to TRBJ2-5; 11 bases match TRBD1. Germline V CDR1 and CDR2: DFQATT, SNEGSKA (reference sequence). CDR3 length: 14 residues. The J segment lost 5 bases and the V segment lost 5 bases, leaving 7 bases of the junction unmatched. This chain's CDR3 is CSAEDRGREETQYF. The CDR3 nucleotides are TGCAGTGCTGAGGACAGGGGGCGCGAGGAGACCCAGTACTTC.

The CDR3 DNA reads TGTGCCAGCAGCCTCGAGGGCCGTTTTAGCTCCTATAATTCACCCCTCCACTTT. Residues: CASSLEGRFSSYNSPLHF. The chain has TRBV5-6 and TRBJ1-6; D remains ambiguous. Trimming removed 4 bases from V and 0 bases from J, with 17 bases in between. This CDR3 is 18 amino acids long. CDR1 SGHDT and CDR2 YYEEEE come from the germline V gene.

This clonotype was seen at least ten times. This chain links TRBV12-3 or TRBV12-4 with TRBJ2-2, with 7 nucleotides matching TRBD2. V dropped 2 bases and J dropped 4; count of bases not matched to a gene: 4. The CDR3 sequence is 15 residues long. The CDR3 nucleotides read TGTGCCAGCAGTTTAATAGGGAGGGCCACCGGGGAGCTGTTTTTT. It codes for CASSLIGRATGELFF.

There are a few counts of this clonotype. The chain employs TRBV5-1 and TRBJ2-2, with TRBD2 matching 7 bases. Germline values: CDR1 SGHRS, CDR2 YFSETQ. The CDR3 is 16 residues long. V was clipped by 0 bases and J by 5 bases; unmatched bases: 7. The CDR3: CASSLAGGNPTGELFF. For the CDR3, the DNA is TGCGCCAGCAGCTTGGCCGGGGGGAATCCAACCGGGGAGCTGTTTTTT.

This clonotype was counted only a few times. The chain links TRBV20-1 to TRBJ2-1; 9 bases map to TRBD2. The CDR3 sequence is 18 residues long. J was trimmed by 0 bases and V by 0 bases; bases with no gene match: 9. Germline CDR1 reads DFQATT; CDR2 reads SNEGSKA (reference sequence). In nucleotides, the CDR3 is TGCAGTGCTAGAGATCCGACTAGCGGAAAACGCTCCTACAATGAGCAGTTCTTC. It specifies CSARDPTSGKRSYNEQFF.

This clonotype was observed a few times. The genes are TRBV7-6 and TRBJ2-2, with 7 bases fitting TRBD2. Germline V gene data show CDR1 as SGHVS and CDR2 as FNYEAQ. This CDR3 comprises 16 residues. V dropped 6 bases and J dropped 8; count of bases not matched to a gene: 15. CDR3 sequence reads: CASSFMGIAGSGELFF. DNA for the CDR3: TGTGCCAGCAGTTTCATGGGGATAGCGGGTTCTGGGGAGCTGTTTTTT.

This clonotype was picked up a small number of times. The chain joins TRBV10-3 to TRBJ2-1; D is undetermined. This CDR3 comprises 15 residues. V was trimmed by 5 bases and J by 1 base, leaving 12 bases between them. The germline CDR1 and CDR2 sequences are ENHRY and SYGVKD. The CDR3, as DNA: TGTGCCATCAGTCTCATGGCAGGTTCCTACAATGAGCAGTTCTTC. Protein: CAISLMAGSYNEQFF.

Only a few counts were recorded for this clonotype. The CDR3 nucleotides read TGTGCCAGCAGCGGTAGGGGTTATGAAGAGACCCAGTACTTC. Protein: CASSGRGYEETQYF. This chain links TRBV9 with TRBJ2-5; D is perhaps TRBD1 (5 bases). Germline V gene sequence: CDR1 SGDLS, CDR2 YYNGEE. This CDR3 has 14 residues. Trimming pared 3 bases from V and 3 bases from J, leaving 12 bases between.

This clonotype was detected a few times. The chain combines TRBV20-1 with TRBJ1-5, with TRBD1 as a possible D gene (6 bases). This CDR3 is 17 amino acids long. Trimming removed 0 bases at V and 2 bases at J, with 17 bases between. CDR1 is DFQATT and CDR2 is SNEGSKA in the germline V gene (reference sequence). The CDR3 sequence is CSARDDSRGGRNQPQHF. The CDR3, as DNA: TGCAGTGCTAGAGATGACTCCCGGGGGGGGCGCAATCAGCCCCAGCATTTT.

This clonotype was seen only a few times. V is TRBV19 and J is TRBJ2-6, with 9 bases that match TRBD1. The CDR3 runs to 18 residues. CDR1 and CDR2 (germline): LNHDA, SQIVND (reference sequence). V lost 6 bases and J lost 0; bases outside the gene matches: 9. CDR3 DNA sequence: TGTGCCAGTAGCACAGGGGGCGTTTCTCTCTCTGGGGCCAACGTCCTGACTTTC. As protein: CASSTGGVSLSGANVLTF.

The chain joins TRBV5-6 to TRBJ2-7, with 10 bases matching TRBD2. The CDR3 totals 15 residues. The V gene end was trimmed by 3 bases and the J gene end by 7 bases; junction bases not matched to a gene: 10. CDR1 and CDR2 (germline): SGHDT, YYEEEE. CDR3 DNA: TGTGCCAGCAGCTCTGGGACTAGCGTCTTTGGTGAGCAGTACTTC. Translating gives CASSSGTSVFGEQYF.

This chain links TRBV20-1 with TRBJ2-7; no definite D call. Trimming cost V 4 bases and J 3 bases, with 16 bases left between them. CDR1 is DFQATT, CDR2 SNEGSKA, per germline (reference sequence). The CDR3 contains 14 residues. The DNA of the CDR3 is TGCAGTGCTACCCCCACGAAGTGGAACTACGAGCAGTACTTC. Its translation is CSATPTKWNYEQYF.

The chain recombines TRBV6-5 with TRBJ1-3; D is unresolved. The CDR3 extends over 15 amino acids. V was shortened by 0 bases and J by 4 bases, with 10 bases between the two germline ends. Per germline, CDR1 MNHEY and CDR2 SVGAGI. DNA for the CDR3: TGTGCCAGCAGTTACTCAACCGGCTACGGAAACACCATATATTTT. Its translation is CASSYSTGYGNTIYF.